This TCR beta chain came from a study of beta chain features in type 1 diabetes. The sequenced template was cDNA made from the entire isolated RNA. The data were produced by immunoSEQ multiplex PCR, yet TCRdb's version contains in-frame clones alone and is incomplete. The sample has around 450,000 clones; about an eighth are singletons. The receptor was derived from a woman under 30 in good health. The specimen was naive CD4+ T cells from blood.

CDR3: CSVELAEHLYEQYF. The CDR3 DNA follows: TGCAGCGTTGAGCTAGCGGAGCATCTCTACGAGCAGTACTTC. The chain combines TRBV29-1 with TRBJ2-5, with TRBD2 matching over 7 bases. The J call may be faulty, since TRBJ2-7 better matches the DNA end. Germline CDR1 SQVTM, CDR2 ANQGSEA. The CDR3 has 14 amino acids.